Listed here are 27 T cell receptor beta chains from one sample, sequenced in a study of T cell responses to AZD1222 COVID-19 vaccine. The table came from immunoSEQ multiplex PCR; TCRdb's copy has only in-frame clones and leaves some out. The sample has about 140,000 clones; approximately 88% are singletons. Sequencing used peripheral blood, obtained on day 0 of AZD1222 vaccination. The receptors here all came from an adult in good health.

The gene calls are TRBV5-5 and TRBJ1-4; unclear D gene. The CDR3 runs to 12 residues. V shed 8 bases and J shed 7 bases, with 12 bases lying between them. The V gene's germline CDR1 is SGHKS and CDR2 YYEKEE (reference sequence). This CDR3 is CASNWEGEKLFF. CDR3 coding DNA: TGTGCCAGTAACTGGGAAGGTGAAAAACTGTTTTTT.

This rearrangement joins TRBV2 to TRBJ2-7, with TRBD1 matching over 12 bases. Germline CDR1 SNHLY, CDR2 FYNNEI. This CDR3 has 20 residues. The trim removed 6 bases at V and 0 bases at J, leaving 18 bases unmatched. The CDR3 region is CASRDFTGTGGESSSYEQYF. In DNA, the CDR3 is TGTGCCAGCAGGGATTTCACCGGGACAGGGGGCGAATCGAGCTCCTACGAGCAGTACTTC.

The V and J genes are TRBV7-2 and TRBJ2-5, with D tentatively TRBD2 (6 bases). V was trimmed by 3 bases and J by 0 bases, leaving 14 bases between them. In germline, CDR1 is SGHTA, CDR2 FQGNSA. The CDR3 is 16 amino acids. In DNA, the CDR3 is TGTGCCAGCAGCTTCGGATATCTAGCGAACCAAGAGACCCAGTACTTC. Protein sequence: CASSFGYLANQETQYF.

The chain combines TRBV4-1 with TRBJ2-7; tentative D call: TRBD1 (5 bases). The germline V gene encodes CDR1 MGHRA and CDR2 YSYEKL. The V and J ends lost 0 bases and 2 bases respectively, with 11 bases between them. This CDR3 comprises 15 residues. The CDR3 DNA follows: TGCGCCAGCAGCCAAGATCCTGGGGCGACCTACGAGCAGTACTTC. Its translation is CASSQDPGATYEQYF.

This chain joins TRBV4-1 and TRBJ2-1; possible D gene TRBD1, 6 bases. Germline V lookup: CDR1 MGHRA, CDR2 YSYEKL. The CDR3 consists of 13 residues. Trimming removed 5 bases at V and 4 bases at J, with 9 bases between. CDR3 loop: CASSGGSYNEQFF. DNA of the CDR3: TGCGCCAGCAGCGGGGGCTCGTACAATGAGCAGTTCTTC.

The rearrangement links TRBV6-1 to TRBJ2-3, with D tentatively TRBD2 (6 bases). CDR1 is MNHNS and CDR2 is SASEGT in the germline V gene. V lost 1 base, J lost 2 bases, and 13 bases lay in between. This CDR3 is built from 16 residues. The CDR3 DNA follows: TGTGCCAGCAGTGAAGGGCGGGAAACCTACACAGATACGCAGTATTTT. Protein: CASSEGRETYTDTQYF.

This clone turned up a few times. This chain connects TRBV7-8 to TRBJ2-1; 13 bases fit TRBD2. Germline V gene sequence: CDR1 SGHVS, CDR2 FQNEAQ. The CDR3 spans 19 residues. V shed 4 bases, J shed 0 bases, and the junction held 9 bases outside the gene matches. The CDR3, as DNA: TGTGCCAGCAGCTCGCCTACTAGCGGGAGGGCCAGCTCCTACAATGAGCAGTTCTTC. It specifies CASSSPTSGRASSYNEQFF.

The V call is TRBV4-2, the J call TRBJ2-7; D remains unclear. V dropped 1 base and J dropped 0 bases, with 10 bases sitting between them. The germline V gene has CDR1 LGHNA and CDR2 YNFKEQ. The CDR3 is made up of 15 amino acids. CDR3 bases: TGTGCCAGCAGCCAAGGGACCGCTAGCTCCTACGAGCAGTACTTC. Protein sequence: CASSQGTASSYEQYF.

This clone was counted only a few times. The CDR3 loop reads CASSGTSGRRGTGELFF. DNA for the CDR3: TGTGCCAGTTCCGGGACTAGCGGGAGGAGGGGGACCGGGGAGCTGTTTTTT. The chain employs TRBV27 and TRBJ2-2, with 15 bases that match TRBD2. From germline, CDR1 is MNHEY and CDR2 SMNVEV (reference sequence). V lost 9 bases to trimming and J lost 5 bases; unmatched junction nucleotides: 10. The length of the CDR3 is 17 residues.

The chain carries TRBV27 and TRBJ2-7; D gene unclear. Trimming pared 3 bases from V and 0 bases from J, leaving 3 bases between. Germline V lookup: CDR1 MNHEY, CDR2 SMNVEV (reference sequence). The CDR3 consists of 12 residues. CDR3 region: CASSFGSYEQYF. The CDR3 region has the DNA TGTGCCAGCAGTTTTGGCTCCTACGAGCAGTACTTC.

The chain recombines TRBV19 with TRBJ1-2; TRBD1 might be the D (6 bases). Germline values: CDR1 LNHDA, CDR2 SQIVND (reference sequence). The CDR3 totals 15 residues. V shed 9 bases and J shed 6 bases, with 23 bases lying between them. This CDR3 reads CASRGVYRDWNGYTF. CDR3 in DNA: TGTGCCAGCAGGGGCGTCTACCGGGATTGGAATGGCTACACCTTC. Based on the CDR3 plus reference TRBV19 and TRBJ1-2, the full variable domain is DGGITQSPKYLFRKEGQNVTLSCEQNLNHDAMYWYRQDPGQGLRLIYYSQIVNDFQKGDIAEGYSVSREKKESFPLTVTSAQKNPTAFYLCASRGVYRDWNGYTFGSGTRLTVV.

As concerns this clone: This sample also contains other DNA sequences that code for the same CDR3. The rearrangement joins TRBV4-3 to TRBJ2-1; D is perhaps TRBD2 (5 bases). The germline V gene has CDR1 LGHNA and CDR2 YSLEER. This CDR3 contains 16 residues. V lost 0 bases and J 3 bases, leaving 12 bases between the germline ends. The CDR3 DNA reads TGCGCCAGCAGCCAAGATCGGACTGGCCGCTACAATGAGCAGTTCTTC. As protein: CASSQDRTGRYNEQFF.

This chain links TRBV19 with TRBJ1-6, with D possibly matching TRBD1 (6 bases). The germline V and J ends were trimmed by 4 bases and 9 bases, with 16 bases remaining between them. The germline CDR1 and CDR2 sequences are LNHDA and SQIVND (reference sequence). The CDR3 is 15 amino acids. CDR3 protein: CASSTQGAGGSPLHF. The CDR3 nucleotides read TGTGCCAGTAGTACACAGGGAGCCGGGGGTTCACCCCTCCACTTT. Drawing the rest from reference TRBV19 and TRBJ1-6, the complete variable domain is DGGITQSPKYLFRKEGQNVTLSCEQNLNHDAMYWYRQDPGQGLRLIYYSQIVNDFQKGDIAEGYSVSREKKESFPLTVTSAQKNPTAFYLCASSTQGAGGSPLHFGNGTRLTVT.

This clone was recorded once. The chain recombines TRBV5-1 with TRBJ1-2; 8 nucleotides align to TRBD1. The CDR3 has 15 residues. Per the germline V gene, CDR1 is SGHRS and CDR2 is YFSETQ. Trimming took 6 bases from V and 5 from J; bases not matched to a gene: 12. This CDR3 reads CASTRGQGAFYGYTF. The CDR3 bases are TGCGCCAGCACCCGGGGGCAGGGGGCATTTTATGGCTACACCTTC.

V is TRBV4-3 and J is TRBJ1-4, with 11 bases that match TRBD1. CDR1 is LGHNA and CDR2 is YSLEER in the germline V gene. The junction had 7 bases not matched to a gene; V was cut back by 9 bases and J by 7 bases. CDR3 length: 14 amino acids. CDR3 sequence: CASPGQGDSEKLFF. CDR3 nucleotide sequence: TGCGCCAGTCCGGGACAGGGGGATAGTGAAAAACTGTTTTTT.

With respect to this clone: At one of its ends the junction is not consistent with the germline gene, which may arise from a read error. The chain joins TRBV5-1 to TRBJ2-5; 7 positions agree with TRBD1. Germline CDR1 is SGHRS and CDR2 is YFSETQ. There are 14 residues in the CDR3. As DNA, the CDR3 is TGCGCCAGCACCTTGACGACAGGGAAGGAGACCCAGTACTTC. Encoded protein: CASTLTTGKETQYF. The whole variable domain, filled in from reference TRBV5-1 and TRBJ2-5, reads KAGVTQTPRYLIKTRGQQVTLSCSPISGHRSVSWYQQTPGQGLQFLFEYFSETQRNKGNFPGRFSGRQFSNSRSEMNVSTLELGDSALYLCASTLTTGKETQYFGPGTRLLVL.

This clone showed up just once. The J gene is TRBJ1-1, the V gene TRBV5-1; tentative D call: TRBD1 (5 bases). The CDR3 has 14 amino acids. Trimming took 6 bases from V and 4 from J, leaving 16 bases between them. Germline loops: CDR1 SGHRS, CDR2 YFSETQ. CDR3 DNA sequence: TGCGCCAGCAAACGTCAAGGGGCAGGCACTGAAGCTTTCTTT. Translated, it gives CASKRQGAGTEAFF. The full variable domain, rest sourced from reference TRBV5-1 and TRBJ1-1, is KAGVTQTPRYLIKTRGQQVTLSCSPISGHRSVSWYQQTPGQGLQFLFEYFSETQRNKGNFPGRFSGRQFSNSRSEMNVSTLELGDSALYLCASKRQGAGTEAFFGQGTRLTVV.

The rearrangement uses TRBV3-1 (or the pseudogene TRBV3-2) and TRBJ1-1; possible D gene TRBD1, 5 bases. Germline CDR1 is LGHDT and CDR2 is YNNKEL (reference sequence). This CDR3 has 14 residues. V was pared by 0 bases and J by 3 bases, with 8 bases between. CDR3 region: CASSQEVTDTEAFF. The DNA of the CDR3 is TGTGCCAGCAGCCAAGAAGTGACAGACACTGAAGCTTTCTTT.

The CDR3 reads CASSLMSGRNQPQHF. CDR3 in DNA: TGTGCCAGCAGTTTAATGTCGGGCCGCAATCAGCCCCAGCATTTT. The genes are TRBV28 and TRBJ1-5, with D unclear. CDR3 length: 15 amino acids. Germline V gene data show CDR1 as MDHEN and CDR2 as SYDVKM. V lost 2 bases and J lost 2, with 10 bases in between.

The chain links TRBV6-5 to TRBJ1-6; 7 bases match TRBD1. J lost 3 bases, V lost 4 bases, and 6 bases had no gene match. The CDR3 has 16 residues. The germline V gene encodes CDR1 MNHEY and CDR2 SVGAGI. The CDR3 reads CASSSQGIVYNSPLHF. In nucleotides, the CDR3 is TGTGCCAGCAGTTCACAGGGGATTGTCTATAATTCACCCCTCCACTTT.

The CDR3 loop is CASTINTGELFF. The CDR3 coding sequence is TGTGCCAGCACCATAAACACCGGGGAGCTGTTTTTT. The chain recombines TRBV12-3 or TRBV12-4 with TRBJ2-2; no firm D call. V was cut by 7 bases and J by 2 bases, with 5 bases left in between. The CDR3 length is 12 residues.

The chain joins TRBV7-9 to TRBJ2-7, with no clear D. The germline V and J ends were trimmed by 2 bases and 7 bases, with 12 bases remaining between them. The CDR3 is made up of 13 amino acids. The germline gives CDR1 SEHNR, CDR2 FQNEAQ (reference sequence). CDR3 protein: CASSLIESEEQYF. The CDR3, as DNA: TGTGCCAGCAGCTTAATCGAGTCGGAGGAGCAGTACTTC.

This sequence joins TRBV7-9 and TRBJ1-1, with D unresolved. The germline V and J ends were trimmed by 5 bases and 4 bases, with 14 bases remaining between them. Germline values: CDR1 SEHNR, CDR2 FQNEAQ (reference sequence). The length of the CDR3 is 14 residues. The CDR3 DNA is TGTGCCAGCAGCCCGACTCGGGGTACCACTGAAGCTTTCTTT. Translated, it gives CASSPTRGTTEAFF. Supplemented by reference TRBV7-9 and TRBJ1-1, the full variable domain reads DTGVSQNPRHKITKRGQNVTFRCDPISEHNRLYWYRQTLGQGPEFLTYFQNEAQLEKSRLLSDRFSAERPKGSFSTLEIQRTEQGDSAMYLCASSPTRGTTEAFFGQGTRLTVV.

The V and J genes are TRBV2 and TRBJ2-7; 15 bases map to TRBD2. The CDR3 has 14 residues. With 11 bases clipped from V and 2 bases from J, the junction kept 4 bases outside the gene matches. CDR1 is SNHLY and CDR2 is FYNNEI in the germline V gene. CDR3 DNA: TGTGCCTGCGGACTAGCGGGAGGGGCCTACGAGCAGTACTTC. Encoded protein: CACGLAGGAYEQYF.

Here the CDR3 reads CASSQRGGSTDTQYF. DNA of the CDR3: TGTGCCAGCAGTCAACGGGGGGGGAGCACAGATACGCAGTATTTT. V gene TRBV4-2 combines with J gene TRBJ2-3; TRBD2 aligns across 8 bases. Germline V CDR1 and CDR2: LGHNA, YNFKEQ. The CDR3 sequence is 15 residues long. J gave up 0 bases and V 6 bases, and 5 bases lay outside the gene matches.

The chain is built from TRBV7-2 and TRBJ2-3; no definite D call. Germline lookup yields CDR1 SGHTA and CDR2 FQGNSA. The CDR3 has 16 residues. Trimming pared 0 bases from V and 0 bases from J, leaving 10 bases between. The CDR3 region has the DNA TGTGCCAGCAGCTTAGCGCCCTCCCTAAGCACAGATACGCAGTATTTT. Translated, it gives CASSLAPSLSTDTQYF. Drawing the rest from reference TRBV7-2 and TRBJ2-3, the complete variable domain is GAGVSQSPSNKVTEKGKDVELRCDPISGHTALYWYRQSLGQGLEFLIYFQGNSAPDKSGLPSDRFSAERTGGSVSTLTIQRTQQEDSAVYLCASSLAPSLSTDTQYFGPGTRLTVL.

The chain combines TRBV5-1 with TRBJ1-1; 8 bases are shared with TRBD1. This CDR3 has 14 amino acids. CDR1 SGHRS and CDR2 YFSETQ come from the germline V gene. V was clipped by 4 bases and J by 7 bases; unmatched bases: 9. The CDR3, as DNA: TGCGCCAGCAGCACCGGGACAGGCGACTATGAAGCTTTCTTT. Translated: CASSTGTGDYEAFF.